Many counts were recorded for the clone carrying this T cell receptor beta chain. Its specificity is not known. J was trimmed by 4 bases and V by 5 bases; bases with no gene match: 8. This CDR3 is built from 15 residues. Preparation of naive CD8 libraries involved about 17,000 to 1,100,000 sorted cells and 10%, 30% or 50% RNA. This entry comes from a study of molecular identifiers for immune sequencing clone quantification. Study information: For replicates, RNA isolated from 20,000 or 100,000 naive CD8 cells was divided into five portions, of which four were sequenced.

Study conclusions and caveats: Jurkat TCR RNA spiked in from one cell could reportedly be detected among about a million naive cells. Barcode sharing among identical TCR molecules could make large clones appear smaller.

TCRdb fed the PCR reads into MiXCR, producing one record per CDR3 protein. The sample yields around 470,000 distinct CDR3 sequences, around a fifth seen once. The clonotype was recovered from a human donor in good health. Some libraries in this study had Jurkat cell RNA spiked in. The rearrangement joins TRBV12-3 or TRBV12-4 to TRBJ2-1, with TRBD2 identical over 7 bases. The sequencing input was naive CD8+ T cells from blood, with Jurkat cell RNA spiked in. Subset meaning: FACS-sorted CD8+CD4-CCR7+CD45RA+ naive T cells. The CDR3 spells CASSLPAGVYNEQFF. CDR3 nucleotides: TGTGCCAGCAGTCTCCCGGCGGGGGTATACAATGAGCAGTTCTTC.